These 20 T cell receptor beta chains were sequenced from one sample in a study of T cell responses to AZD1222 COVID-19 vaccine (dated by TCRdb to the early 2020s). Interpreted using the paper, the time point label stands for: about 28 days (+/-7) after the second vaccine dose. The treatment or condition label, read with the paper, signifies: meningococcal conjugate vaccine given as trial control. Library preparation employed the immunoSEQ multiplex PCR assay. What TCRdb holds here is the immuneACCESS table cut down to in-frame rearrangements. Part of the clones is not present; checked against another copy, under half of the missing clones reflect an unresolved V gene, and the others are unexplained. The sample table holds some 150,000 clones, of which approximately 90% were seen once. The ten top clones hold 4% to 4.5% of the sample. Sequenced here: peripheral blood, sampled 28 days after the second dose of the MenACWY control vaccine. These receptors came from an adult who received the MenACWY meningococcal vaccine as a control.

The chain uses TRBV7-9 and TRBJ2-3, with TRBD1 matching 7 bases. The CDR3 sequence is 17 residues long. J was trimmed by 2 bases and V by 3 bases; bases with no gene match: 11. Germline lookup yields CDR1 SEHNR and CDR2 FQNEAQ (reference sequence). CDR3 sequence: CASSLGRGQALTDTQYF. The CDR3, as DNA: TGTGCCAGCAGCTTGGGTAGAGGACAGGCGCTCACAGATACGCAGTATTTT.

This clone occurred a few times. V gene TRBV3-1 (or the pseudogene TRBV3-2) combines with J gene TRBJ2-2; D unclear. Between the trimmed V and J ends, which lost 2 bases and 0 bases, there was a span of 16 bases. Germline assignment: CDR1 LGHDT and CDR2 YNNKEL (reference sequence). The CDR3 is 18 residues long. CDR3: CASSQRRLKVPNTGELFF. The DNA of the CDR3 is TGTGCCAGCAGCCAAAGGCGCCTTAAGGTTCCGAACACCGGGGAGCTGTTTTTT.

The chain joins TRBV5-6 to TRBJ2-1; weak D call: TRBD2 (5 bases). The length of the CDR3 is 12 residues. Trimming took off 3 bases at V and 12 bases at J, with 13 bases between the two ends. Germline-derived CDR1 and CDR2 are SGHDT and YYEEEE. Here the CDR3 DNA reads TGTGCCAGCAGCTCGGGGAGCCCTGGGCAGTTCTTC. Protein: CASSSGSPGQFF.

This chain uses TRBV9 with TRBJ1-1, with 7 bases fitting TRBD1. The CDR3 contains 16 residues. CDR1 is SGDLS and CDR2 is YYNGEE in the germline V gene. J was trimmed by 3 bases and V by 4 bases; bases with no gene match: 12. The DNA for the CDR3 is TGTGCCAGCAGCCTAGGGGGCGCGGGTGTGGACACTGAAGCTTTCTTT. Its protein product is CASSLGGAGVDTEAFF.

Here the CDR3 reads CASSLLNAGQKAFF. The CDR3 DNA is TGTGCCAGCAGCTTGTTAAACGCGGGACAGAAAGCTTTCTTT. The V call is TRBV7-9, the J call TRBJ1-1; TRBD1 matches 7 bases. Trimming at V came to 3 bases and at J to 9 bases, leaving 10 bases not matched to a gene. Looked up from germline, CDR1 is SEHNR and CDR2 is FQNEAQ (reference sequence). CDR3 length: 14 amino acids. Using reference TRBV7-9 and TRBJ1-1 for the parts outside the CDR3, the full variable domain is DTGVSQNPRHKITKRGQNVTFRCDPISEHNRLYWYRQTLGQGPEFLTYFQNEAQLEKSRLLSDRFSAERPKGSFSTLEIQRTEQGDSAMYLCASSLLNAGQKAFFGQGTRLTVV.

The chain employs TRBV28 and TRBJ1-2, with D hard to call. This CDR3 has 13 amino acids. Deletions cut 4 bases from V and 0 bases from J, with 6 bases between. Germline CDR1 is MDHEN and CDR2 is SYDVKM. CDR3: CASSYLSNYGYTF. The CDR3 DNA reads TGTGCCAGCAGTTATCTCTCTAACTATGGCTACACCTTC.

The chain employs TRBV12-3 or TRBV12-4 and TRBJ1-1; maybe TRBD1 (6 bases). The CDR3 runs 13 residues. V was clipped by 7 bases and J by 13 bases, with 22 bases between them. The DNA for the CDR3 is TGTGCCAGCACTGGGCAGGGGAGCGCTTTGGGTTTCTTT. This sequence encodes CASTGQGSALGFF.

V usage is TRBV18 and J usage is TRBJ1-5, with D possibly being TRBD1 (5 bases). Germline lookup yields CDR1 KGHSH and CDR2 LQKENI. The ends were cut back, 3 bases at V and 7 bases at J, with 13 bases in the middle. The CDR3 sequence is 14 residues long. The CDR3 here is CASSPGRASQPQHF. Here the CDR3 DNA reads TGTGCCAGCTCACCTGGCAGGGCGAGCCAGCCCCAGCATTTT.

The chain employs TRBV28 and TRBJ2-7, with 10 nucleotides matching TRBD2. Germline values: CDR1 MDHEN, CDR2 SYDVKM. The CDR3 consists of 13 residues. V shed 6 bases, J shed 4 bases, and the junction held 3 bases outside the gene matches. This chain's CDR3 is CASRVAGGYEQYF. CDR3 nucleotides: TGTGCCAGCAGGGTAGCGGGAGGATACGAGCAGTACTTC.

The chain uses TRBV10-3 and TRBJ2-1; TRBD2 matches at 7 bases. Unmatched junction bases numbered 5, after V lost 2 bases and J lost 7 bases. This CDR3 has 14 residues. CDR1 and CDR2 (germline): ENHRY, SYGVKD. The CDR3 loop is CAISEGLVTNEQFF. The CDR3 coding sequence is TGTGCCATCAGTGAGGGACTAGTAACGAATGAGCAGTTCTTC.

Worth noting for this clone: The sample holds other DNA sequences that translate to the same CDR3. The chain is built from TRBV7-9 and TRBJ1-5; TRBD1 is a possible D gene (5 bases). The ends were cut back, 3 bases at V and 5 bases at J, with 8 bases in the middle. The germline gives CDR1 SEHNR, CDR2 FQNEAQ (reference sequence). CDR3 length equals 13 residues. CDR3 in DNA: TGTGCCAGCAGCTTGGGGGGAGATCAGCCCCAGCATTTT. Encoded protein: CASSLGGDQPQHF.

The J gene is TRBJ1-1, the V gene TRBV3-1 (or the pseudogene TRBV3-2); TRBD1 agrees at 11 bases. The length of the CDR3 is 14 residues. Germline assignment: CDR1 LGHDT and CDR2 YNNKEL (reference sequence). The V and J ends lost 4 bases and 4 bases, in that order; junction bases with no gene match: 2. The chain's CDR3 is CASSPGTGGTEAFF. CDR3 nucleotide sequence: TGTGCCAGCAGCCCCGGGACAGGGGGCACTGAAGCTTTCTTT.

The CDR3 sequence: CASNRESYEQYF. The CDR3 DNA reads TGTGCCAGCAATCGGGAATCCTACGAGCAGTACTTC. This sequence joins TRBV28 and TRBJ2-7; D is possibly TRBD2 (5 bases). Trimming cost V 7 bases and J 1 base, with 8 bases left between them. Germline V gene lookup returns CDR1 MDHEN and CDR2 SYDVKM. The CDR3 is 12 amino acids.

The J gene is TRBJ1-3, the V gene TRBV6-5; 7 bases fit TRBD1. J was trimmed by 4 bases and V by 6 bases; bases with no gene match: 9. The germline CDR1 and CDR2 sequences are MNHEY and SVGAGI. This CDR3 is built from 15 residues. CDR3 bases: TGTGCCAGCAGCCGCGCGACAGGGCTGGGAAACACCATATATTTT. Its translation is CASSRATGLGNTIYF.

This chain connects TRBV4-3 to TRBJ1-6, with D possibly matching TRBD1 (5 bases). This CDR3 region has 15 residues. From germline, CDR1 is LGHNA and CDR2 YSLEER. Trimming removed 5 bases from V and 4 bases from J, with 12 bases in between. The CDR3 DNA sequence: TGCGCCAGCAGCAACCGGGACGGATATAATTCACCCCTCCACTTT. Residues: CASSNRDGYNSPLHF.

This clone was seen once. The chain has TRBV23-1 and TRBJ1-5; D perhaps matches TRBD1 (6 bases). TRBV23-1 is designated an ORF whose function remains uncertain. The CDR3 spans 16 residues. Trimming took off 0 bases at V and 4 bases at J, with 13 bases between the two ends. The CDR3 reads CASSQSSDRRNQPQHF. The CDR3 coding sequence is TGCGCCAGCAGTCAATCTTCGGACAGAAGAAATCAGCCCCAGCATTTT.

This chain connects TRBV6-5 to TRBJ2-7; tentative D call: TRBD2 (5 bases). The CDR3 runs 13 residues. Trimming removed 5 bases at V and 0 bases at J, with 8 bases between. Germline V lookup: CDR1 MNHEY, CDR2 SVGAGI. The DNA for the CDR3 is TGTGCCAGCAGTCCCGGGGTCTCCTACGAGCAGTACTTC. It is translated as CASSPGVSYEQYF.

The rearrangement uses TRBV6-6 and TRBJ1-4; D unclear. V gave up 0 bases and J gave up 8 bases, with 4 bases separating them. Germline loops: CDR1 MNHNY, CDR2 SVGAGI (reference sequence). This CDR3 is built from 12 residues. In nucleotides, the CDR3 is TGTGCCAGCAGTTACTCCGGGGAAAAACTGTTTTTT. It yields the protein CASSYSGEKLFF.

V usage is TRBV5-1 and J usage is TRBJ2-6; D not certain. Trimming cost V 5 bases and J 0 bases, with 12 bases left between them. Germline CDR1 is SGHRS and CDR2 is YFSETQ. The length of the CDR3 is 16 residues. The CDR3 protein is CASSPPVSSGANVLTF. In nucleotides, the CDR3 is TGCGCCAGCAGTCCCCCCGTGAGCTCTGGGGCCAACGTCCTGACTTTC.

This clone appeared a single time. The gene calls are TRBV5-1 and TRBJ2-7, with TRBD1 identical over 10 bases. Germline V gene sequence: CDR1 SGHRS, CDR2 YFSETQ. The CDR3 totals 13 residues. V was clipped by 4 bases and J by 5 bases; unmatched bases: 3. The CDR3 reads CASSRTGGDEQYF. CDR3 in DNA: TGCGCCAGCAGCAGGACAGGGGGGGACGAGCAGTACTTC.